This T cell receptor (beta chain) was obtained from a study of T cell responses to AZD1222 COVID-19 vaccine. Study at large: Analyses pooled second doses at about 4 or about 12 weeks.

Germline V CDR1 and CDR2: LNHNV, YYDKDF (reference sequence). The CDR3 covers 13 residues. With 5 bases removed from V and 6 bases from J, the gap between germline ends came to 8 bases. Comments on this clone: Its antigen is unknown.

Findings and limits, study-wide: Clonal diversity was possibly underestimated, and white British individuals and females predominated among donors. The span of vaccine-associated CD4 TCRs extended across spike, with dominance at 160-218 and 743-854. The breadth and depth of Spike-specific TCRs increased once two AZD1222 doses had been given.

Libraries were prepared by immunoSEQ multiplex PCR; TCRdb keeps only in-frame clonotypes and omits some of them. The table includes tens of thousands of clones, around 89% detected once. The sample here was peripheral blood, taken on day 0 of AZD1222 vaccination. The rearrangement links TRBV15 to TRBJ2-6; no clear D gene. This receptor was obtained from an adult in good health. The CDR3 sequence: CATSVSEANVLTF. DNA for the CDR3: TGTGCCACCAGCGTCTCAGAGGCCAACGTCCTGACTTTC.